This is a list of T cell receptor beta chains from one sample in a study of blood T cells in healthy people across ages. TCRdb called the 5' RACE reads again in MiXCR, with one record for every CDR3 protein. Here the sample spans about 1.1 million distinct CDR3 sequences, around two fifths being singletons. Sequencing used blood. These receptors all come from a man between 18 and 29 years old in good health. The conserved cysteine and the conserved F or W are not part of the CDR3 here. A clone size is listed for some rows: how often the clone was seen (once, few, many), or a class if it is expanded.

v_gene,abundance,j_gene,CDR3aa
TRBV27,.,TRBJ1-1,ASSFLGGQGTEAF
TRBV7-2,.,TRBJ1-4,ASSFPVNEKLF
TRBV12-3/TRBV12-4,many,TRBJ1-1,ASSRGRDTEAF
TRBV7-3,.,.,ASSLGAAYNEQY
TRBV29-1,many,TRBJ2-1,SVEYRERISRYNEQF
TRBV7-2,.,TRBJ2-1,ASSLRQGKQF
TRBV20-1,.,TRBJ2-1,SANDPGGKFYNEQF
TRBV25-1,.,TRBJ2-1,ASSRRTGETQF
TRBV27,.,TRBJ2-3,ASSTDFGEDPDTQY
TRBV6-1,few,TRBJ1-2,ASSERLQDYGYT
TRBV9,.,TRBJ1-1,ASSRGGRHPNTEAF
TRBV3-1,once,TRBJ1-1,ASSHGQPTEAF
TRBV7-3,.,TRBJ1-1,ASKFWTGARVTYTEAF
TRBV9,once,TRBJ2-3,ASSVSSELTDTQY
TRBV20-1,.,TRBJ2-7,SARDTGTGSSYEQY
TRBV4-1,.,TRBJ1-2,ASSQGGTGFYGYT
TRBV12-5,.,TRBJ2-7,ASGRQGVAHEQY
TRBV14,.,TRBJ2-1,ASSQDLGGSWQF
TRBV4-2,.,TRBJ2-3,ASSQDPPGPADTQY
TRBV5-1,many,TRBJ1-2,ASSPYGQLVNYGYT
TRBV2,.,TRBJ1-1,ASSEEVGTEAF
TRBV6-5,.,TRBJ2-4,ASTLVTSGGAKNIQY
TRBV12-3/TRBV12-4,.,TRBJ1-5,ASSSTGGWGNQPQH
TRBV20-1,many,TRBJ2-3,SARPRLAGAKDTQY
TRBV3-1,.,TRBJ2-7,ASSQIRGLEQY
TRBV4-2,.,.,ASQATHPYNEQY
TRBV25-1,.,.,ASSEPYYRATSYNEQY
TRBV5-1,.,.,ASSLNIGETQF
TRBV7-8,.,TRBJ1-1,ASSLVVTGGDSKQAF
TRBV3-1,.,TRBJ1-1,ASGQEGRGF
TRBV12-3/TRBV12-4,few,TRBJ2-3,ASRGPLSTDTQY
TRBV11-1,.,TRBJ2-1,ASSLGRQGVHKQF
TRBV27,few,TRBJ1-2,ASSLGTGVGYT
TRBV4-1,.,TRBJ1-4,ASSQDDRHEKLF
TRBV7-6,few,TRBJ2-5,ASSLRSGEKRGETQY
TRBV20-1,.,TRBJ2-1,SAKSGGHSYNEQF
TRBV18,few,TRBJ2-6,ASSPLGDSGANVLT
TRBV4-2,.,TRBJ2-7,ASRQGLFYEQY
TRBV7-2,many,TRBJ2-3,ASSYRTSGPTDTQY
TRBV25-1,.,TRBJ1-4,ASSELGGNEKLF
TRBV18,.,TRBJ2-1,ASSPRDRGRNEQF
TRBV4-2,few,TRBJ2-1,ASSQGDFNNEQF
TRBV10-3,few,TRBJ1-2,AISGYRDSSNYGYT
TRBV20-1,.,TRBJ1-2,SARIGTGYT
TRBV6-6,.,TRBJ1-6,ASSYSSAPLANSPLH
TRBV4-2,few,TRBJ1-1,ASSPREENTEAF
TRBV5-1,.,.,ASSPGSGRTTYEQY
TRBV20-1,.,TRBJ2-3,SVAGGDTQY
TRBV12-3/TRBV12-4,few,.,ASTPRDGFNEQY
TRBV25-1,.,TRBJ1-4,ASSGRPTNEKLF
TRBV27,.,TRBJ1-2,ASSFYARGANYGYT